Listed below are T cell receptor beta chains from one sample, sequenced in a study of early stage breast cancer tumors. This table comes from immunoSEQ multiplex PCR, and its TCRdb copy is limited to in-frame clones, with some not included. Seen here are 45,000 to 50,000 clones, 65% to 90% observed once, and the top ten hold under 1.5%. The sample taken for sequencing was blood. These receptors all stem from a person aged 45 to 59 with breast cancer. Each CDR3 is given with its conserved first and last residue.

V gene: TRBV18; J gene: TRBJ1-5; CDR3 protein: CASSPGSGGANQPQHF
V gene: TRBV19; J gene: TRBJ1-5; CDR3 protein: CASSIPVARGNQPQHF
V gene: TRBV6-5; J gene: TRBJ1-2; CDR3 protein: CASGRTGLNYGYTF
V gene: TRBV4-2; J gene: TRBJ2-7; CDR3 protein: CASSQDFLRGSTYEQYF
V gene: TRBV5-1; J gene: TRBJ1-1; CDR3 protein: CASSLALGALGTEAFF
V gene: TRBV5-1; J gene: TRBJ2-1; CDR3 protein: CASSSRGSGRFGEQFF
V gene: TRBV5-6; J gene: TRBJ2-2; CDR3 protein: CASSLDSGELFF
V gene: TRBV6-5; J gene: TRBJ1-5; CDR3 protein: CASSPHRSNQPQHF
V gene: TRBV18; J gene: TRBJ1-2; CDR3 protein: CASSGDRVSYGYTF
V gene: TRBV11-3; J gene: TRBJ2-5; CDR3 protein: CASSWGQGKGETQYF
V gene: TRBV7-2; J gene: TRBJ2-7; CDR3 protein: CASSSVLRREFYEQYF
V gene: TRBV5-8; J gene: TRBJ1-5; CDR3 protein: CASLRGPGTQPQHF
V gene: TRBV29-1; J gene: TRBJ2-3; CDR3 protein: CSVEVWQESTDTQYF
V gene: TRBV7-6; J gene: TRBJ1-2; CDR3 protein: CASSSQPQGARGYTF
V gene: TRBV9; J gene: TRBJ1-3; CDR3 protein: CASSVGSLENTIYF
V gene: TRBV5-1; J gene: TRBJ2-2; CDR3 protein: CASSTGTGRTGELFF